This T cell receptor beta chain was sequenced during a study of T cells after somatic rescue of genetic block. This CDR3 region has 13 residues. V was shortened by 8 bases and J by 6 bases, with 14 bases between the two germline ends. CDR1 is MNHEY, CDR2 SMNVEV, per germline (reference sequence). Profiling relied on immunoSEQ multiplex PCR, and the TCRdb table lists in-frame clones only, not all of them. The sample includes 65,000 to 70,000 clones, about 92% seen only once; the top ten take under 4%. The origin of this receptor is a man aged 40-49 years. The sequencing input was peripheral blood mononuclear cells (PBMCs). The chain joins TRBV27 to TRBJ2-4; TRBD1 or TRBD2 may be the D gene (5 bases each). This CDR3 reads CASPCGAGNIQYF. CDR3 DNA: TGTGCCAGCCCCTGTGGGGCGGGAAACATTCAGTACTTC.